The 5 T cell receptor beta chains in this list originate from one sample, sequenced in a study of T cell repertoires in cytomegalovirus infection. In TCRdb, the reads were re-called with MiXCR into one record per CDR3 protein. The sample comprises approximately 250,000 distinct CDR3 sequences, under 25% of which are singletons, and 15% to 20% rests with the top ten. The sequencing sample was made of CD8+ T cells from PBMCs. The receptor source for this set is a human donor in good health (CMV status not recorded). Some clones in this sample may be carry-over from other donors' samples.

This chain uses TRBV6-1 with TRBJ2-1; the D gene is possibly TRBD2 (6 bases). CDR1 and CDR2 from the germline V gene are MNHNS and SASEGT. This CDR3 contains 16 residues. Trimming shortened V by 2 bases and J by 4 bases, and 15 bases separated the two germline ends. CDR3 nucleotide sequence: TGTGCCAGCAGTGAACTCTCGCAGGCGGGGTACAATGAGCAGTTCTTC. Its protein is CASSELSQAGYNEQFF.

J is TRBJ2-1 and V is TRBV12-3 or TRBV12-4; D is possibly TRBD1 (6 bases). This CDR3 region has 15 residues. The V end was cut by 2 bases, the J end by 7 bases, with 15 bases between. In DNA form, the CDR3 reads TGTGCCAGCAGTTTATTATCAGGGGTTAATAATGAGCAGTTCTTC. It specifies CASSLLSGVNNEQFF.

As concerns this clonotype: The DNA is omitted, as the CDR3 cannot be located on it reliably, and the CDR3 follows TCRdb's listing. V and J are TRBV7-9 and TRBJ1-2. A total of 16 residues make up the CDR3, ends included. Germline V lookup: CDR1 SEHNR, CDR2 FQNEAQ (reference sequence). CDR3 loop: CASSTSGRLSGYGYTF.

This chain uses TRBV18 with TRBJ2-7; possibly TRBD2 for D (7 bases). The germline gives CDR1 KGHSH, CDR2 LQKENI. The CDR3 spans 12 residues. V lost 6 bases to trimming and J lost 7 bases, with 13 bases between them. For the CDR3, the DNA is TGTGCCAGCTCGACCGGGGGGCGTGAGCAGTACTTC. As protein: CASSTGGREQYF.

V and J are TRBV20-1 and TRBJ2-7; 11 bases are a match to TRBD2. Trimming at V came to 5 bases and at J to 0 bases, leaving 6 bases not matched to a gene. The CDR3 runs 15 residues. The germline CDR1 and CDR2 sequences are DFQATT and SNEGSKA (reference sequence). In nucleotides, the CDR3 is TGCAGTGCTCCTCTAGCGGGGGGCTTCTCCTACGAGCAGTACTTC. Translated, it gives CSAPLAGGFSYEQYF.